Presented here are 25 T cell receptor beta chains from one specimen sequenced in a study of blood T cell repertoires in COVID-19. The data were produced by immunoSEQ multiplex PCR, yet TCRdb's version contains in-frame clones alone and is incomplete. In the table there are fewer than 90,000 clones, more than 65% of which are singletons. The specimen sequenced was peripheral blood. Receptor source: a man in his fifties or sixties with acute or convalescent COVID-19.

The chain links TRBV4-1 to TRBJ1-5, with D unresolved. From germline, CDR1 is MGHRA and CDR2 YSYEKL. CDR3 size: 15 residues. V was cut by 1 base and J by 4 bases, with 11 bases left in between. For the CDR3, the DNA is TGCGCCAGCAGCCAAGTGGGCCCTGGTAATCAGCCCCAGCATTTT. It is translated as CASSQVGPGNQPQHF.

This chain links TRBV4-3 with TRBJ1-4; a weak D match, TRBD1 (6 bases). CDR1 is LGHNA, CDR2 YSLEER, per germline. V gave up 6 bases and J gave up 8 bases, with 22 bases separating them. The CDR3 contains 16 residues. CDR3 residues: CASSLGMGAQGEKLFF. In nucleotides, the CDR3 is TGCGCCAGCAGTCTGGGGATGGGGGCCCAGGGGGAAAAACTGTTTTTT.

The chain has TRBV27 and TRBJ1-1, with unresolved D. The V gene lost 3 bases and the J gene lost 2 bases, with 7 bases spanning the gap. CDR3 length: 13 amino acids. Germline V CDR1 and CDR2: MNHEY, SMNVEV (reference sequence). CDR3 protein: CASSFLTNTEAFF. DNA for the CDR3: TGTGCCAGCAGTTTTCTAACCAACACTGAAGCTTTCTTT.

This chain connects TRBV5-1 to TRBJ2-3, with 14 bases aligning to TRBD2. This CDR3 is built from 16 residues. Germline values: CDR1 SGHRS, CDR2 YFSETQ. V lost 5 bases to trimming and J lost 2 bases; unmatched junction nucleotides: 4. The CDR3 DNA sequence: TGCGCCAGCAGATCGGGACTAGCGGGGGACACAGATACGCAGTATTTT. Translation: CASRSGLAGDTDTQYF.

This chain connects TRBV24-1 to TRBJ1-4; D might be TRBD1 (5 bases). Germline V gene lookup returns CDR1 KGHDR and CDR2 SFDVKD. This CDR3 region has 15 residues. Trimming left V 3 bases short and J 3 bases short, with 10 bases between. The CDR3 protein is CATSDTQGANEKLFF. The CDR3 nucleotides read TGTGCCACCAGTGATACACAAGGGGCTAATGAAAAACTGTTTTTT.

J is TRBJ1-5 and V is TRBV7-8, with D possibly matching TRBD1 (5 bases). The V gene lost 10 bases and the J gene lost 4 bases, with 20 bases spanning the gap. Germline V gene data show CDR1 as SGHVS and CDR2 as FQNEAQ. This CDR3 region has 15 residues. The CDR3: CATQNAGGVNQPQHF. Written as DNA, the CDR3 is TGTGCCACCCAAAACGCGGGAGGGGTAAATCAGCCCCAGCATTTT.

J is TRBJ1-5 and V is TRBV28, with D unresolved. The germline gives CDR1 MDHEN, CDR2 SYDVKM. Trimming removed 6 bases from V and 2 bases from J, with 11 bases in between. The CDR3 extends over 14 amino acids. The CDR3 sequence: CASSWSGGNQPQHF. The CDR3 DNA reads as TGTGCCAGCAGCTGGAGCGGCGGCAATCAGCCCCAGCATTTT.

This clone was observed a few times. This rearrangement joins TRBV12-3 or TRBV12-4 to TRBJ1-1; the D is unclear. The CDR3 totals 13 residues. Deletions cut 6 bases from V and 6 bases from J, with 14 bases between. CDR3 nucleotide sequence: TGTGCCAGCAGCCGAGGGTCGTCGGCTGAAGCTTTCTTT. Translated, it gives CASSRGSSAEAFF.

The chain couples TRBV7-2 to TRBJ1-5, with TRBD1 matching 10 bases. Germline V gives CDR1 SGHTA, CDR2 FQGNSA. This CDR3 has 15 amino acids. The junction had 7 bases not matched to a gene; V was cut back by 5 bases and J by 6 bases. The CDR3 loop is CASSPAGQGTQPQHF. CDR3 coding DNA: TGTGCCAGCAGCCCGGCGGGACAGGGGACTCAGCCCCAGCATTTT.

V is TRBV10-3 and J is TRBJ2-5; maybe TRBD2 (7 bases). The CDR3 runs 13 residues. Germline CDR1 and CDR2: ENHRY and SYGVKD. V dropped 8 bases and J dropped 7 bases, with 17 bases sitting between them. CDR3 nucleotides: TGTGCCATCCGAGAGGGGGGGGAGGTGACCCAGTACTTC. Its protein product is CAIREGGEVTQYF.

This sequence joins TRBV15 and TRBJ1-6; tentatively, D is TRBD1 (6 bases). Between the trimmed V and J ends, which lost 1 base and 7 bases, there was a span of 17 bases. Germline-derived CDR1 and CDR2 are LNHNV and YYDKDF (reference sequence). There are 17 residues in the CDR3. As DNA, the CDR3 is TGTGCCACCAGCAGAGTTCCTCGGGGGGCCTCCAATTCACCCCTCCACTTT. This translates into CATSRVPRGASNSPLHF.

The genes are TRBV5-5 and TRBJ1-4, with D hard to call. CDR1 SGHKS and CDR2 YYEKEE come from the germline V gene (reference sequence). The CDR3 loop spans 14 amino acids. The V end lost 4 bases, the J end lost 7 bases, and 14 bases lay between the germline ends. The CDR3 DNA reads TGTGCCAGCAGCAGCCCGATTTTAACTGAAAAACTGTTTTTT. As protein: CASSSPILTEKLFF.

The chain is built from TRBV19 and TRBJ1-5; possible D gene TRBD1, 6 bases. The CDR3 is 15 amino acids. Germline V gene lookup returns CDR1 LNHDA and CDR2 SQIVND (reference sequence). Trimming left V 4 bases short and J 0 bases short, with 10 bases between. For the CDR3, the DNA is TGTGCCAGTAGTAACCCAGGGGTTAGCAATCAGCCCCAGCATTTT. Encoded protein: CASSNPGVSNQPQHF.

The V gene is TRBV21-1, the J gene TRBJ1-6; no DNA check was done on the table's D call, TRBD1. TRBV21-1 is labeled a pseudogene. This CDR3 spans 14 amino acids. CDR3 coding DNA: TGTGCCAGCAGCAGGGACAGAAGACATTCACCCCTCCACTTT. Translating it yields CASSRDRRHSPLHF.

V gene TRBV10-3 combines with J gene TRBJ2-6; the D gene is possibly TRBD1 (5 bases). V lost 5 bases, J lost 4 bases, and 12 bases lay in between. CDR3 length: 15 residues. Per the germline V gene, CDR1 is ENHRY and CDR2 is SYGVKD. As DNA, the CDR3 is TGTGCCATCAGTAAAGACAGCGCAGGGGCCAACGTCCTGACTTTC. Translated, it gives CAISKDSAGANVLTF.

CDR3 DNA sequence: TGTGCCAGCAGTACTCACCTAGACGGGAAAGAGACCCAGTACTTC. Translation: CASSTHLDGKETQYF. The V and J genes are TRBV6-5 and TRBJ2-5; possibly TRBD2 for D (5 bases). The CDR3 loop spans 15 amino acids. V lost 5 bases to trimming and J lost 3 bases, with 16 bases between them. CDR1 MNHEY and CDR2 SVGAGI come from the germline V gene.

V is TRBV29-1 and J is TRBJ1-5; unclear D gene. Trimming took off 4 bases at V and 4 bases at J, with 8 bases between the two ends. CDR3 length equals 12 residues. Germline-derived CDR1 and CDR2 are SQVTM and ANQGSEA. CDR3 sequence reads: CSVGYRNQPQHF. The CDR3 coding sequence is TGCAGCGTTGGTTATCGGAATCAGCCCCAGCATTTT.

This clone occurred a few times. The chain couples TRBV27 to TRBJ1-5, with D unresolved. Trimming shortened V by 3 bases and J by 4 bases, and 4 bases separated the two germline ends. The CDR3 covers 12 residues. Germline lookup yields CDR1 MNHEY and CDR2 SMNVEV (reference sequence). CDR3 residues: CASSFLNQPQHF. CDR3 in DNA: TGTGCCAGCAGTTTTCTAAATCAGCCCCAGCATTTT.

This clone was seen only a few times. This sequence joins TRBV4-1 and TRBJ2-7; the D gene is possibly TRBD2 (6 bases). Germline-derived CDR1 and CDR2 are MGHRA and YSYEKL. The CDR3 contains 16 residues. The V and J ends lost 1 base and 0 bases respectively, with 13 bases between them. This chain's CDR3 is CASSQVSGRLSYEQYF. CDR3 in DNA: TGCGCCAGCAGCCAAGTCTCCGGGAGACTCTCCTACGAGCAGTACTTC.

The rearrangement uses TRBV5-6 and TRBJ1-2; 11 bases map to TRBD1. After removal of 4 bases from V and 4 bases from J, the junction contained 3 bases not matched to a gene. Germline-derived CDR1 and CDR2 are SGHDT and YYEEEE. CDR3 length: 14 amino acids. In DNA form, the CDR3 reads TGTGCCAGCAGCCGGACAGGGGGCGGCTATGGCTACACCTTC. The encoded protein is CASSRTGGGYGYTF.

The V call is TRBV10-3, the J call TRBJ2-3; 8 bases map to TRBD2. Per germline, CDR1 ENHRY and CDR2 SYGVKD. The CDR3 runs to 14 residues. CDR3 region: CARRASGSTDTQYF. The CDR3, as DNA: TGTGCTCGCCGAGCTAGCGGGAGCACAGATACGCAGTATTTT.

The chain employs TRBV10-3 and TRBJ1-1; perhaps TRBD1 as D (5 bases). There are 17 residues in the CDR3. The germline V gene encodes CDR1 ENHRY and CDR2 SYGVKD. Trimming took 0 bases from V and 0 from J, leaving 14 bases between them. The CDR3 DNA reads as TGTGCCATCAGTGAGTCAGGCTCAAGGGGCATGAACACTGAAGCTTTCTTT. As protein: CAISESGSRGMNTEAFF.

This CDR3 reads CASSQEAVNTEAFF. The CDR3 nucleotides read TGTGCCAGCAGCCAAGAGGCAGTGAACACTGAAGCTTTCTTT. The chain combines TRBV4-2 with TRBJ1-1; D remains ambiguous. The V gene's germline CDR1 is LGHNA and CDR2 YNFKEQ. The V gene lost 0 bases and the J gene lost 0 bases, with 5 bases spanning the gap. The CDR3 is 14 residues long.

CDR3 residues: CSVAGSYGYTF. For the CDR3, the DNA is TGCAGCGTTGCTGGCAGCTATGGCTACACCTTC. V is TRBV29-1 and J is TRBJ1-2, with no clear D. Trimming shortened V by 4 bases and J by 4 bases, and 7 bases separated the two germline ends. Germline V gene data show CDR1 as SQVTM and CDR2 as ANQGSEA. The CDR3 covers 11 residues.

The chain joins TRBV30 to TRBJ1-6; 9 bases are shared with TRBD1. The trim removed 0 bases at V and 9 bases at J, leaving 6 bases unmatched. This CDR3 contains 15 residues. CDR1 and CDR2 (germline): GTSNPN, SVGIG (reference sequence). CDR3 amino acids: CAWSVPKTGGSPLHF. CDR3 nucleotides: TGTGCCTGGAGTGTACCGAAGACAGGGGGTTCACCCCTCCACTTT. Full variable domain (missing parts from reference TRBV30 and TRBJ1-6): SQTIHQWPATLVQPVGSPLSLECTVEGTSNPNLYWYRQAAGRGLQLLFYSVGIGQISSEVPQNLSASRPQDRQFILSSKKLLLSDSGFYLCAWSVPKTGGSPLHFGNGTRLTVT.